This paragraph covers one T cell receptor (beta chain) sequence. The source of the sample is a study of response to subunit inactivated influenza vaccine. V dropped 5 bases and J dropped 2 bases, with 16 bases sitting between them. This CDR3 spans 16 amino acids. Germline V gene sequence: CDR1 SGHAT, CDR2 FQNNGV. TCRdb recomputed calls from the RT-PCR reads with MiXCR, one row per CDR3 protein. The sample lists more than 150,000 distinct CDR3 sequences; around 11% were seen once. This TCR was sampled from a man between 50 and 69 years old who received an inactivated influenza vaccine. The material was CD8+ T cells sorted from PBMCs, obtained about 24 months after vaccination. The V and J genes are TRBV11-2 and TRBJ2-1, with D hard to call. The CDR3: CASSLNVAVTYNEQFF. Here the CDR3 DNA reads TGTGCCAGCAGCCTCAACGTGGCGGTTACCTACAATGAGCAGTTCTTC. Drawing the rest from reference TRBV11-2 and TRBJ2-1, the complete variable domain is EAGVAQSPRYKIIEKRQSVAFWCNPISGHATLYWYQQILGQGPKLLIQFQNNGVVDDSQLPKDRFSAERLKGVDSTLKIQPAKLEDSAVYLCASSLNVAVTYNEQFFGPGTRLTVL.